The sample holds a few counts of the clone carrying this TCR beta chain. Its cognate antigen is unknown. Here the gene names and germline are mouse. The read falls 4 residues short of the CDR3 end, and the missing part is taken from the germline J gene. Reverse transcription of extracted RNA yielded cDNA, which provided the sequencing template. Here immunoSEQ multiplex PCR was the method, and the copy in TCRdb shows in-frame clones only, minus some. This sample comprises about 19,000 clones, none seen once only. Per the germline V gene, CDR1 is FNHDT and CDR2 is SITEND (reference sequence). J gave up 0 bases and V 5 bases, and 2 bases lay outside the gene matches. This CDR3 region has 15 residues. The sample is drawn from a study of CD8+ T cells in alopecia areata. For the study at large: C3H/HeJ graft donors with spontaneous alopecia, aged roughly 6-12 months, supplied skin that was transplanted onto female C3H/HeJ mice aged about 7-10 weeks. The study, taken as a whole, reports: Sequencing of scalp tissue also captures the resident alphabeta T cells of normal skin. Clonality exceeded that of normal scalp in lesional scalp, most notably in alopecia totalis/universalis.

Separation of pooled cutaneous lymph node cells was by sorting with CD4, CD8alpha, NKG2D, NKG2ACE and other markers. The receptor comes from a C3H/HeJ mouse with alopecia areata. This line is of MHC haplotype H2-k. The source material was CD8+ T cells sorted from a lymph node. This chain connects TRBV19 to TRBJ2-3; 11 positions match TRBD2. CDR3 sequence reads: CASSRLGGSAETLYF. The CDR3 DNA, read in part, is TGTGCCAGCAGCCGACTGGGGGGGAGTGCAGAA.